These 8 T cell receptor beta chains originate from one sample sequenced in a study of cytomegalovirus exposure and HLA in healthy donors. This PCR relied on a set of 60 Vbeta primers and 13 Jbeta primers. Assay used: immunoSEQ multiplex PCR; TCRdb lists only in-frame clones, some missing. The table lists roughly 130,000 clones, more than 80% of them singletons, with under 3.5% in the top ten. The sequencing sample was made of PBMCs. The receptors were sampled from a male donor in good health and CMV-seronegative.

The CDR3 DNA reads TGTGCCAGCAGCTTCTCCGGGACAGGGGGCAAGGCCGGGGAGCTGTTTTTT. Residues: CASSFSGTGGKAGELFF. V is TRBV11-3 and J is TRBJ2-2; 12 positions match TRBD1. From germline, CDR1 is SGHNT and CDR2 YENEEA. V lost 3 bases to trimming and J lost 6 bases; unmatched junction nucleotides: 8. The CDR3 loop spans 17 amino acids.

The chain uses TRBV9 and TRBJ2-5, with D possibly being TRBD2 (6 bases). The better agreement between TRBJ2-7 and the DNA end casts doubt on the J call. The V gene's germline CDR1 is SGDLS and CDR2 YYNGEE. The CDR3 length is 15 residues. The CDR3 nucleotides read TGTGCCAGCAGCGTAGAGGCTAGCGCCGCCTACGAGCAGTACTTC. Translation: CASSVEASAAYEQYF.

The J gene is TRBJ1-1, the V gene TRBV6-5; D uncertain. Looked up from germline, CDR1 is MNHEY and CDR2 is SVGAGI. V was trimmed by 2 bases and J by 6 bases, leaving 10 bases between them. The CDR3 extends over 13 amino acids. The CDR3 DNA reads TGTGCCAGCAGTTACGAGGGCTCAGCTGAAGCTTTCTTT. Protein sequence: CASSYEGSAEAFF.

The chain couples TRBV10-3 to TRBJ1-1; TRBD1 matches at 7 bases. The ends lost 6 bases at V and 2 bases at J; junction bases unmatched: 6. Germline values: CDR1 ENHRY, CDR2 SYGVKD. The CDR3 sequence is 14 residues long. The CDR3 sequence is CAIRPDRDNTEAFF. The CDR3 region has the DNA TGTGCCATCAGGCCCGACAGGGACAACACTGAAGCTTTCTTT.

The J gene is TRBJ1-1, the V gene TRBV11-3; possible D gene TRBD1, 6 bases. This CDR3 has 13 residues. V gave up 4 bases and J gave up 1 base, with 7 bases separating them. CDR1 is SGHNT, CDR2 YENEEA, per germline. This chain's CDR3 is CASSSRGNTEAFF. The CDR3 coding sequence is TGTGCCAGCAGCTCCAGGGGGAACACTGAAGCTTTCTTT.

The chain links TRBV6-4 to TRBJ2-2; TRBD2 might be the D (5 bases). With 0 bases removed from V and 5 bases from J, the gap between germline ends came to 7 bases. The CDR3 covers 14 residues. Germline V lookup: CDR1 MRHNA, CDR2 SNTAGT. The CDR3 DNA sequence: TGTGCCAGCAGTGACTCAGCGGAAACCGGGGAGCTGTTTTTT. This encodes CASSDSAETGELFF.

The rearrangement uses TRBV29-1 and TRBJ1-2, with a possible D match to TRBD1 (5 bases). Deletions cut 0 bases from V and 6 bases from J, with 8 bases between. CDR1 SQVTM and CDR2 ANQGSEA come from the germline V gene. This CDR3 contains 12 residues. The CDR3 sequence: CSVEEGADGYTF. DNA for the CDR3: TGCAGCGTTGAAGAAGGGGCAGATGGCTACACCTTC.

In this sample, this clone turned up a few times. The rearrangement joins TRBV29-1 to TRBJ1-2, with TRBD1 identical over 9 bases. The CDR3 extends over 12 amino acids. CDR1 and CDR2 (germline): SQVTM, ANQGSEA. CDR3 loop: CTIGGQGRGYTF. CDR3 DNA: TGCACCATAGGAGGACAGGGGAGAGGCTACACCTTC.